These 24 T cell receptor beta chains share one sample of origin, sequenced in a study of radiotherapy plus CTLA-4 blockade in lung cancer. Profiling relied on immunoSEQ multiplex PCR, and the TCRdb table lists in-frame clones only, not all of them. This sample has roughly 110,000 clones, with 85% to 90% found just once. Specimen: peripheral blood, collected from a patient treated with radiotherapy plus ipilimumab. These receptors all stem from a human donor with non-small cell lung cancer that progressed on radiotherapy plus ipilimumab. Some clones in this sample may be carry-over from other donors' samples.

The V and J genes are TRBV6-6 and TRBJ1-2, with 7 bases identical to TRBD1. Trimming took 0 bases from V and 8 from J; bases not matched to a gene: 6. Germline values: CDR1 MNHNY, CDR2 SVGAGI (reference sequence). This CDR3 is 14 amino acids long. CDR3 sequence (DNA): TGTGCCAGCAGTTACTCGGGGACAGTAGGCGGCTACACCTTC. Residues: CASSYSGTVGGYTF.

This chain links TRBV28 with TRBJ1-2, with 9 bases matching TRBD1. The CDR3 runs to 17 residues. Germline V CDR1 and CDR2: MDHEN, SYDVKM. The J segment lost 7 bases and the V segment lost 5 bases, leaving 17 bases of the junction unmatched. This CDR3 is CASSVRGTGSWGGGYTF. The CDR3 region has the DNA TGTGCCAGCAGTGTCCGGGGGACAGGGTCCTGGGGAGGTGGCTACACCTTC.

The CDR3 is CASSSADSFYGYTF. For the CDR3, the DNA is TGTGCCAGCAGCTCGGCAGATTCCTTTTATGGCTACACCTTC. This chain links TRBV6-1 with TRBJ1-2; unclear D gene. Germline-derived CDR1 and CDR2 are MNHNS and SASEGT. The CDR3 totals 14 residues. V lost 6 bases to trimming and J lost 5 bases, with 16 bases between them.

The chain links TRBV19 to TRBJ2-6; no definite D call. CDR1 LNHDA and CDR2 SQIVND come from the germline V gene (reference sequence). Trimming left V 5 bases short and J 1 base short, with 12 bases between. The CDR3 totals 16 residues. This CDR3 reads CASSSIPGSGANVLTF. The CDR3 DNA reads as TGTGCCAGTAGTTCCATCCCAGGTTCTGGGGCCAACGTCCTGACTTTC.

CDR3 residues: CASSDSTGGPVRAEAFF. The CDR3 nucleotides are TGTGCCAGCAGTGATTCTACAGGAGGCCCTGTGCGGGCTGAAGCTTTCTTT. The rearrangement uses TRBV25-1 and TRBJ1-1; TRBD1 is a possible D gene (5 bases). Per germline, CDR1 MGHDK and CDR2 SYGVNS. This CDR3 is built from 17 residues. V gave up 3 bases and J gave up 6 bases, with 23 bases separating them. Together with reference TRBV25-1 and TRBJ1-1, the CDR3 gives the full variable domain: EADIYQTPRYLVIGTGKKITLECSQTMGHDKMYWYQQDPGMELHLIHYSYGVNSTEKGDLSSESTVSRIRTEHFPLTLESARPSHTSQYLCASSDSTGGPVRAEAFFGQGTRLTVV.

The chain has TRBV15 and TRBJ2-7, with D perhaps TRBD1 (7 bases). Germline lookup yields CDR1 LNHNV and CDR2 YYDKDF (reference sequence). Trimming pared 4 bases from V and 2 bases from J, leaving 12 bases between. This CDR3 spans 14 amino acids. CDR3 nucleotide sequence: TGTGCCACCAGCACGGGGGACAGAGCCTACGAGCAGTACTTC. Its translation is CATSTGDRAYEQYF.

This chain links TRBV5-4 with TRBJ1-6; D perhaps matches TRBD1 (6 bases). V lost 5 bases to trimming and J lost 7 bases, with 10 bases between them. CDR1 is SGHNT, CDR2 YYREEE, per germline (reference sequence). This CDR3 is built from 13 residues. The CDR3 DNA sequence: TGTGCCAGCAGAGCAGGGGTCAATTCACCCCTCCACTTT. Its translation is CASRAGVNSPLHF.

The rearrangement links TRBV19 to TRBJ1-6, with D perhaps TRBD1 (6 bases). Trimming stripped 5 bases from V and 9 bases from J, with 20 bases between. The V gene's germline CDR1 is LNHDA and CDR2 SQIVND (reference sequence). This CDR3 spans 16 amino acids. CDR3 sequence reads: CASSPMGAGVRSPLHF. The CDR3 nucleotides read TGTGCCAGTAGTCCTATGGGGGCAGGGGTACGTTCACCCCTCCACTTT.

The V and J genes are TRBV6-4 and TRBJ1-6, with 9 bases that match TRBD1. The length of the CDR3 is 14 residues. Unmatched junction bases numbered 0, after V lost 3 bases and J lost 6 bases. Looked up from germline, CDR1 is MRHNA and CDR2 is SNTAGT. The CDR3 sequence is CASSEGQGNSPLHF. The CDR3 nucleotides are TGTGCCAGCAGTGAGGGACAGGGTAATTCACCCCTCCACTTT.

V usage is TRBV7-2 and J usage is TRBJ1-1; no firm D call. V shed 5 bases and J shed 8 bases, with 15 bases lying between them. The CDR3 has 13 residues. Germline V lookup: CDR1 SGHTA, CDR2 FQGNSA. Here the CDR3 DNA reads TGTGCCAGCAGCGCAGCGACCCTTGGAGAAGCTTTCTTT. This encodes CASSAATLGEAFF.

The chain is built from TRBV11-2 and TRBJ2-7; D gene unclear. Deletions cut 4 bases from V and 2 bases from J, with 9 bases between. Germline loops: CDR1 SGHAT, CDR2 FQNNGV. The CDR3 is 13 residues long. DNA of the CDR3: TGTGCCAGCAGCTCCCTGTGGGCCTACGAGCAGTACTTC. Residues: CASSSLWAYEQYF.

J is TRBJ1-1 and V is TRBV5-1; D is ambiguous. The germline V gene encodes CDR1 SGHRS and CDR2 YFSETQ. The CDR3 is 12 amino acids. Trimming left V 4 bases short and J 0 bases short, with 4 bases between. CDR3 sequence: CASSQVNTEAFF. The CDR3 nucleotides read TGCGCCAGCAGCCAAGTGAACACTGAAGCTTTCTTT.

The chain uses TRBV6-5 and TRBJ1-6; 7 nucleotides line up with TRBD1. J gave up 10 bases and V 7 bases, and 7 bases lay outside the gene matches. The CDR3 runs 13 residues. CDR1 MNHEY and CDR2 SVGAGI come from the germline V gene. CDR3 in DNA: TGTGCCAGCACCCGGGACAGAGGATCACCCCTCCACTTT. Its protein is CASTRDRGSPLHF.

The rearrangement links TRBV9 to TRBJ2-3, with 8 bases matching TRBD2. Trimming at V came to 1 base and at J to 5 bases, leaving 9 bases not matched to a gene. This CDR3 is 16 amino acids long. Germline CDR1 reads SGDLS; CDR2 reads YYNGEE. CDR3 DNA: TGTGCCAGCAGCGTATCCCGGGGGGGCCGAGGAGATACGCAGTATTTT. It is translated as CASSVSRGGRGDTQYF.

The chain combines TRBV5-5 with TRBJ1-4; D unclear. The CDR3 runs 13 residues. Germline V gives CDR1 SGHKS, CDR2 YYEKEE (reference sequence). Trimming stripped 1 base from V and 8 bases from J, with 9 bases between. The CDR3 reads CASSLNPGEKLFF. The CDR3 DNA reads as TGTGCCAGCAGCTTGAATCCGGGGGAAAAACTGTTTTTT. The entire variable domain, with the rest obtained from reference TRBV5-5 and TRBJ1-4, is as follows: DAGVTQSPTHLIKTRGQQVTLRCSPISGHKSVSWYQQVLGQGPQFIFQYYEKEERGRGNFPDRFSARQFPNYSSELNVNALLLGDSALYLCASSLNPGEKLFFGSGTQLSVL.

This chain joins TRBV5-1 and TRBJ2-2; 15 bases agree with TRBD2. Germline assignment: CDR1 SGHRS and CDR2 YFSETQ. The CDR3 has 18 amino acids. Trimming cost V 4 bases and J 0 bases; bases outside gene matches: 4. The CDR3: CASSEGLAGGANTGELFF. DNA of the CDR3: TGCGCCAGCAGCGAGGGACTAGCGGGGGGCGCGAACACCGGGGAGCTGTTTTTT.

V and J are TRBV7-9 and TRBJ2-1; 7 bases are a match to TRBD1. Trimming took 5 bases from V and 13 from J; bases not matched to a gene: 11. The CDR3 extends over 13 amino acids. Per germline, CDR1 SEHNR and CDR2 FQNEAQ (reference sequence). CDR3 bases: TGTGCCAGCAGCCCAGGACAGGCCCGACGTCAGTTCTTC. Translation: CASSPGQARRQFF.

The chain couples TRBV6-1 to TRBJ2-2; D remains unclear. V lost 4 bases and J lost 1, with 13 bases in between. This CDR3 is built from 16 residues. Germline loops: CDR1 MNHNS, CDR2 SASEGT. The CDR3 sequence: CASSASRAENTGELFF. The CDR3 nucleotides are TGTGCCAGCAGTGCGAGTAGGGCGGAGAACACCGGGGAGCTGTTTTTT.

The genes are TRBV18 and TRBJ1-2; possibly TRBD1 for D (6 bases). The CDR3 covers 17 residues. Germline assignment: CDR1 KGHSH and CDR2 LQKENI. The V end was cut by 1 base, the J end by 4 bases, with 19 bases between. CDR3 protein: CASSPLQGTMSPYGYTF. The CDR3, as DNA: TGTGCCAGCTCACCACTGCAGGGGACTATGTCCCCCTATGGCTACACCTTC. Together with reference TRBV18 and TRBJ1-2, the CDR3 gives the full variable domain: NAGVMQNPRHLVRRRGQEARLRCSPMKGHSHVYWYRQLPEEGLKFMVYLQKENIIDESGMPKERFSAEFPKEGPSILRIQQVVRGDSAAYFCASSPLQGTMSPYGYTFGSGTRLTVV.

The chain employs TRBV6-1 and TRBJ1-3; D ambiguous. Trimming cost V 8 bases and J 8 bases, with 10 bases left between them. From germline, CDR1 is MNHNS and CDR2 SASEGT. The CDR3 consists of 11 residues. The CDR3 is CASGRGYTIYF. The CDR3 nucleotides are TGTGCCAGCGGCCGCGGGTACACCATATATTTT.

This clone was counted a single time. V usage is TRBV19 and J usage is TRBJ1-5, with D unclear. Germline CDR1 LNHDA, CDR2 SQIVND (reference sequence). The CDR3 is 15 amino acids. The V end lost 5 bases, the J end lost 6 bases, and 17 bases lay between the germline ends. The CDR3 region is CASSPQWDPGQPQHF. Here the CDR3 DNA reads TGTGCCAGTAGTCCCCAATGGGATCCGGGTCAGCCCCAGCATTTT.

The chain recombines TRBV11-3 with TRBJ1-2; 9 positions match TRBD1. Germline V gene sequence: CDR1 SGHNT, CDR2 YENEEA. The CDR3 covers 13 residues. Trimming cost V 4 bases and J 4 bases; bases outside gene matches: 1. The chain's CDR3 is CASSSTGGYGYTF. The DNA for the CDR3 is TGTGCCAGCAGCTCGACAGGGGGCTATGGCTACACCTTC.

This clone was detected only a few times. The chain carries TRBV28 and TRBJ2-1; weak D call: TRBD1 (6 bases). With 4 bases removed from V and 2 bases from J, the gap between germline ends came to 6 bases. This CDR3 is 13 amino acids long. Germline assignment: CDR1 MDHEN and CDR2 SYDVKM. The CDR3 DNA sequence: TGTGCCAGCAGTTCAGGGGCCTACAATGAGCAGTTCTTC. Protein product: CASSSGAYNEQFF.

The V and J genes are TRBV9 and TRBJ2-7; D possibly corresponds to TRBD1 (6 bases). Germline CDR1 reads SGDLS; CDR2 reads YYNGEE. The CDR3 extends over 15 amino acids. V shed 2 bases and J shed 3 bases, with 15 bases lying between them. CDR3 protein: CASSVVSGVGYEQYF. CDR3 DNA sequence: TGTGCCAGCAGCGTTGTTTCAGGGGTGGGCTACGAGCAGTACTTC.